This T cell receptor beta chain was observed in a study of T cell changes during pregnancy in multiple sclerosis. Looked up from germline, CDR1 is MNHEY and CDR2 is SVGAGI. The CDR3 has 12 amino acids. V lost 5 bases and J 5 bases, leaving 10 bases between the germline ends. Assay: immunoSEQ multiplex PCR; the TCRdb copy retains only in-frame clones and omits some. The table has 40,000 to 60,000 clones, around 93% seen once; the top ten hold roughly 10%. This receptor was obtained from a female donor with multiple sclerosis, enrolled in a pregnancy study. The source material was CD8+ T cells from peripheral blood mononuclear cells, sampled after pregnancy. The chain recombines TRBV6-5 with TRBJ2-7; the D is unclear. The CDR3 DNA sequence: TGTGCCAGCAGTCCGTCAGAGGACGAGCAGTACTTC. It yields the protein CASSPSEDEQYF.